Listed below are T cell receptor beta chains from one sample, sequenced in a study of T cells after somatic rescue of genetic block. The repertoire was sequenced with immunoSEQ multiplex PCR; TCRdb's copy has only in-frame clones and lacks some. The sample has about 72,000 clones, roughly 93% seen once. Sequenced: peripheral blood mononuclear cells (PBMCs). The receptors stem from a man under 40. Both conserved end residues are part of each CDR3. D genes are given only for firm matches. Clone size is not always given. Where it is, it says once, few, many or a class for expanded clones.

J | size | D | V | DNA | CDR3
TRBJ2-7 | NA | TRBD1 | TRBV6-5 | TGTGCCAGCAGTGGTACCGGGACAGGGAATTACGAGCAGTACTTC | CASSGTGTGNYEQYF
TRBJ2-3 | NA | NA | TRBV28 | TGTGCCAGCAGTGCCCGGGACCTTACGCAGTATTTT | CASSARDLTQYF
TRBJ1-4 | NA | TRBD1 | TRBV5-1 | TGCGCCAGCAGCAGAGACAGGGGGCGGAGGGCTAATGAAAAACTGTTTTTT | CASSRDRGRRANEKLFF
TRBJ1-2 | once | NA | TRBV6-6 | TGTGCCAGCAGCCCGACTAACTATGGCTACACCTTT | CASSPTNYGYTF
TRBJ1-1 | NA | NA | TRBV6-5 | TGTGCCAGCAGTTACACCGACAGCCCATTAATCGATGAAGCTTTCTTT | CASSYTDSPLIDEAFF
TRBJ1-5 | NA | NA | TRBV28 | TGTGCCAGCAGTACAGTGAACCCTGTAGATCAGCCCCAGCATTTT | CASSTVNPVDQPQHF
TRBJ2-3 | NA | NA | TRBV4-2 | TGTGCCAGCAGCCAAGATCGTAGGACCACAGATACGCAGTATTTT | CASSQDRRTTDTQYF
TRBJ2-7 | NA | TRBD1 | TRBV5-5 | TGTGCCAGCAGCTACGGACAGGCGTCCACCTACGAGCAGTACTTC | CASSYGQASTYEQYF
TRBJ1-4 | once | TRBD1 | TRBV7-9 | TGTGCCAGCAGCATGGACAGGGCGTCGGGTGAAAAACTGTTTTTT | CASSMDRASGEKLFF
TRBJ2-7 | NA | TRBD2 | TRBV4-2 | TGTGCCAGCAGCCAAGATGAACTAGCGGGAGCATACGAGCAGTACTTC | CASSQDELAGAYEQYF
TRBJ1-1 | NA | NA | TRBV28 | TGTGCCAGCGCCTCTTCCTACACTGAAGCTTTCTTT | CASASSYTEAFF
TRBJ1-5 | NA | TRBD1 | TRBV28 | TGTGCCAGCAGCCCCCCGGGACAGGGGCTCAATCAGCCCCAGCATTTT | CASSPPGQGLNQPQHF
TRBJ2-1 | NA | TRBD1 | TRBV5-1 | TGCGCCAGCAGCAAGGGACAGGGGGCATGGAATGAGCAGTTCTTC | CASSKGQGAWNEQFF
TRBJ2-5 | NA | TRBD1 | TRBV12-5 | TGTGCTAGTGGTCATTGGGACAGTAAGTTCCAAGAGACCCAGTACTTC | CASGHWDSKFQETQYF
TRBJ2-1 | NA | NA | TRBV5-1 | TGCGCCAGCACCCTTCCGAGGCAGGTTACCAACAATGAGCAGTTCTTC | CASTLPRQVTNNEQFF
TRBJ1-4 | once | NA | TRBV2 | TGTGCCAGCAGCTATGGGGGCAGTGGCGATGAAAAACTGTTTTTT | CASSYGGSGDEKLFF
TRBJ2-3 | NA | NA | TRBV6-5 | TGTGCCAGCAGTCCGCAGAGGTTCGGCACAGATACGCAGTATTTT | CASSPQRFGTDTQYF
TRBJ2-7 | NA | NA | TRBV6-1 | TGTGCCAGCACCACCAGGGGGGGCGACGAGCAGTACTTC | CASTTRGGDEQYF
TRBJ2-7 | NA | NA | TRBV14 | TGTGCCAGCAGCCAGGGACGGAGGAGCTCCTACGAGCAGTACTTC | CASSQGRRSSYEQYF
TRBJ2-3 | NA | TRBD2 | TRBV2 | TGTGCCAGCAAACGGGAGGTAGATACAGATACGCAGTATTTT | CASKREVDTDTQYF
TRBJ2-3 | NA | NA | TRBV28 | TGTGCCAGCAGTTTAGGTTCCCTAAAAGGCGATACGCAGTATTTT | CASSLGSLKGDTQYF
TRBJ1-5 | NA | NA | TRBV6-5 | TGTGCCAGCAGTTACGGGGGCCCGTCAGAACAGCCCCAGCATTTT | CASSYGGPSEQPQHF
TRBJ2-1 | NA | TRBD2 | TRBV28 | TGTGCCAGCAGTTTGTTTAGCGGGAGGGCAAGGTACAATGAGCAGTTCTTC | CASSLFSGRARYNEQFF
TRBJ2-2 | NA | NA | TRBV5-4 | TGTGCCAGCAGTTCCGGGACGGCGAACACCGGGGAGCTGTTTTTT | CASSSGTANTGELFF
TRBJ1-4 | NA | TRBD1 | TRBV7-9 | TGTGCCAGCAGCCCTACAGGGGTAACTAATGAAAAACTGTTTTTT | CASSPTGVTNEKLFF
TRBJ2-1 | NA | TRBD1 | TRBV6-5 | TGTGCCAGCAGGTCGGACAGGGGAGGCTACAATGAGCAGTTCTTC | CASRSDRGGYNEQFF
TRBJ2-7 | few | NA | TRBV28 | TGTGCCAGCAGTTTTACCAGAATGCGGATCTCCTACGAGCAGTACTTC | CASSFTRMRISYEQYF
TRBJ2-7 | NA | TRBD1 | TRBV7-6 | TGTGCCAGCAGCCTCCGGGACAGGCGATACGAGCAGTACTTC | CASSLRDRRYEQYF
TRBJ1-3 | NA | NA | TRBV28 | TGTGCCAGCAGTCCCCTCAACCTCTCTGGAAACACCATATATTTT | CASSPLNLSGNTIYF
TRBJ1-2 | once | NA | TRBV2 | TGTGCCAGCAGCGAGACCAAGCGTCGCACCCGCTATGGCTACACCTTC | CASSETKRRTRYGYTF
TRBJ1-1 | NA | TRBD1 | TRBV5-1 | TGCGCCAGCAGCTTGAGTTCTCGGGACAGGACCTACACTGAAGCTTTCTTT | CASSLSSRDRTYTEAFF
TRBJ2-1 | NA | TRBD1 | TRBV18 | TGTGCCAGCTCACCCCCGGGACAGGGAAACAATGAGCAGTTCTTC | CASSPPGQGNNEQFF
TRBJ2-1 | NA | NA | TRBV7-9 | TGTGCCAGCAGTTCCGGGACCTTAGGTTGGGGTGAGCAGTTCTTC | CASSSGTLGWGEQFF
TRBJ2-3 | NA | NA | TRBV11-2 | TGTGCCAGCAGCTCCCGTAGAGGACTCAGCACAGATACGCAGTATTTT | CASSSRRGLSTDTQYF
TRBJ2-6 | once | NA | TRBV7-9 | TGTGCCAGCAGCCTGACTAGTTTCTCTGGGGCCAACGTCCTGACTTTC | CASSLTSFSGANVLTF
TRBJ2-3 | NA | NA | TRBV6-5 | TGTGCCAGCAGTTACGAAGGGCTTGGCACAGATACGCAGTATTTT | CASSYEGLGTDTQYF
TRBJ2-7 | once | NA | TRBV18 | TGTGCCAGCTCACCACCCCCCGGGGCCCGTTACGAGCAGTACTTC | CASSPPPGARYEQYF
TRBJ2-2 | NA | NA | TRBV23-1 | NA | CASSPPVGQGNRGAVF
TRBJ2-7 | NA | NA | TRBV7-9 | TGTGCCAGCACCGTGGGAACCTACGAGCAGTACTTC | CASTVGTYEQYF
TRBJ2-1 | once | NA | TRBV15 | TGTGCCACCAGCAGAGCCGGGCGGACGTCCTACAATGAGCAGTTCTTC | CATSRAGRTSYNEQFF
TRBJ2-3 | NA | NA | TRBV4-2 | TGTGCCAGCAGCCAAGATGATTCGGTGCCCTCGGATACGCAGTATTTT | CASSQDDSVPSDTQYF
TRBJ1-1 | once | NA | TRBV6-1 | TGTGCCAGCAGTGAAGTGTACAGTAAGAACACTGAAGCTTTCTTT | CASSEVYSKNTEAFF
TRBJ1-5 | NA | NA | TRBV7-6 | TGTGCCAGCAGCTCTTTTACGGATCCCATCGGTCAGCCCCAGCATTTT | CASSSFTDPIGQPQHF
TRBJ1-1 | NA | NA | TRBV2 | TGTGCCAGCAGACTTGCATTGAACACTGAAGCTTTCTTT | CASRLALNTEAFF
TRBJ1-2 | NA | NA | TRBV18 | TGTGCCAGCTCAGCCGACGGCTATGGCTACACCTTC | CASSADGYGYTF
TRBJ2-5 | NA | TRBD1 | TRBV7-8 | TGTGCCAGCAGCTTAAGACAGGGGATTTGGGAGACCCAGTACTTC | CASSLRQGIWETQYF
TRBJ2-5 | once | NA | TRBV7-8 | TGTGCCAGCAGCCGAACCACACAGGGCCTAGAGACCCAGTACTTC | CASSRTTQGLETQYF
TRBJ2-2 | NA | TRBD1 | TRBV19 | TGTGCCAGTACCCGAGGGGGCGCGAATACCGGGGAGCTGTTTTTT | CASTRGGANTGELFF
TRBJ2-5 | NA | NA | TRBV7-9 | TGTGCCAGCAGCTTAGCGGGAGAGACCCAGTACTTC | CASSLAGETQYF